The present entry profiles one T cell receptor (beta chain) with its context. Its antigen target is currently unknown. No much larger clone exists at a distance of one base, and base qualities are not known. Each collaborating institution followed its own protocols to collect whole blood in K2EDTA tubes. For TCRbeta analysis, collaborator samples were shipped as frozen whole blood, as isolated PBMCs, or as DNA extracted from either sample type. The sample comes from a study of blood T cell repertoires in COVID-19 (dated by TCRdb to the early 2020s). Context from the whole study: Collaborator samples came from the United States, Italy and Spain and covered acute and convalescent phases of COVID-19. The repertoires were made available in a free public database intended to serve as a resource for research on the immune response to SARS-CoV-2. The samples were drawn from two sources: the first 160 participants of the ongoing ImmuneRACE study, and some 1,300 subjects contributed by 6 global collaborators. HLA class I and class II types, where available, came from metadata supplied by the sample provider rather than from assay-based typing. Nearly every sample came with metadata listing a de-identified subject ID, COVID-19 status, age in years and sex. The prospective study material was composed of cDNA or gDNA derived from T cells, B-cell-depleted T cells, or PBMCs. Subjects who had been exposed to COVID-19, were actively infected with it, or had recovered from it provided the deeply sampled blood TCRbeta repertoires that made up the dataset. The investigation overall reported the following: The quantity of clinical and demographic metadata differed by source and by participant and was supplied without curation.

The junction carries 12 bases between V and J, which are trimmed by 0 bases and 6 bases respectively. Including cysteine and phenylalanine, the CDR3 has 15 amino acids. Of the read, only the CDR3 DNA is kept; its 45 bases are in frame from base 1. Via the germline V gene, CDR1 is MNHEY and CDR2 SVGAGI. TCRbeta CDR3 regions were amplified from genomic DNA using the immunoSEQ Assay, a bias-controlled multiplex PCR. The original pipeline was this. Nucleated cell counts per sample were estimated from amplification of reference gene primers within the assay. To quantify the absolute abundance of each unique TCRbeta CDR3 rearrangement, sequence reads were collapsed and filtered. For each sample, productive Simpson clonality was calculated by taking the square root of Simpson's diversity index across productive rearrangements. What TCRdb holds here is the immuneACCESS table cut down to in-frame rearrangements. Part of the clones is not present; checked against another copy, under half of the missing clones reflect an unresolved V gene, and the others are unexplained. V and J calls and clone size follow that table, whereas D and trimming were derived from the DNA. This sample is represented by fewer than 300,000 clones; approximately 82% of them were singletons. Of the sample, less than 4% is held by the ten largest clones.

The sequence came from a woman between 18 and 29 years old with acute or convalescent COVID-19. The rearranged segments are TRBV6-5 and TRBJ2-1, and TRBD1 may be the D gene, going by 6 matching bases. The sequenced material came from peripheral blood. The nucleotides read TGTGCCAGCAGTTACTCACAGGGACCCCCCAATGAGCAGTTCTTC. Its product reads: CASSYSQGPPNEQFF.